This entry is about one TCR beta chain. Its specific antigen is unknown. Base quality data are lacking; no much larger clone is found one base away. The CDR3 regions of human TCRbeta chains were analyzed by immunosequencing. The original methods were these. Repertoire TCRs were checked for matches against a reference library of SARS-CoV-2-specific TCRs that had been generated using the MIRA antigen-specificity platform. Breadth meant the fraction of unique TCRs that were SARS-CoV-2-associated, whereas depth meant the fraction of total T cells that were SARS-CoV-2-associated. Using the MIRA data, each spike-specific TCR was mapped to the spike region that the TCR reacts to and placed in a CD4 or CD8 class. Log10-transformed breadth and depth values were compared by one-way ANOVA with Sidak's multiple comparisons tests. Sourced from immuneACCESS, this table was stored by TCRdb with only in-frame sequences that have V and J called. A share of the clones is absent; for the studies checked, an unresolved V gene accounts for under half, and the remainder has no known explanation. Clone size and V and J calls were adopted from that table, with D and trimming inferred from the DNA. In this sample the table shows approximately 220,000 clones, roughly 91% of which occur a single time. The ten largest clones capture around 1% of the sample.

In the paper's terms, the time point label means: baseline before first vaccination. The sample's treatment or condition label, decoded: meningococcal conjugate vaccine given as trial control. The vaccinee samples were drawn from two UK trials, COV001 and COV002, one of which was a single-blind randomized controlled phase 2/3 trial testing AZD1222 (ChAdOx1 nCoV-19) in healthy adults. Trial participant PBMC samples were collected at day 0 and day 28 after the second dose for TCRbeta chain sequencing. This specimen belongs to a study of T cell responses to AZD1222 COVID-19 vaccine (dated by TCRdb to the early 2020s). General notes on the study: TCR sequencing covered some 240 trial participants: 200 to 210 given two doses of AZD1222 and approximately 25 given two doses of MenACWY control vaccine. Enrollment into the trials was organized by age into subgroups of 18-55, 56-69 and 70-plus years, and those subgroups contained roughly 150, 30 and 60 TCR-sequenced participants, respectively. Results the study describes overall, beyond this receptor: A significant rise in spike-specific TCR breadth and depth was observed after two AZD1222 doses relative to day 0 and relative to MenACWY recipients. In the small 56-69-year group, the increase in depth fell short of significance, most likely because of low power. The vaccine-associated CD4 TCRs covered the entire spike protein, and the dominant responses fell in regions 160-218 and 743-854. Participants were mostly white British, with more females than males. The authors suggested clonal diversity may have been underestimated. Conclusions about previously exposed vaccinees were limited because only a handful of AZD1222 recipients were SARS-CoV-2 seropositive at baseline. Because no samples from the day 14 peak response were available, repertoires could be characterized only after the peak T cell response. Epitopes outside the regions mutated in the B.1.351 and B.1.1.7 variants were reportedly recognized by nearly half of the unique spike-specific TCRs.

Relative to germline, V is 4 bases shorter and J is 1 base shorter, with 8 bases between their ends. CDR1 and CDR2 (GTSNPN, SVGIG) derive from the germline V gene (reference sequence). Its CDR3 holds 14 amino acids, cysteine through phenylalanine. Left in the record is the CDR3 DNA by itself, 42 bases read in frame from the first base. The clonotype comes from an adult in good health. Material: peripheral blood, obtained on day 0 of MenACWY control vaccination. This chain is built from TRBV30 and TRBJ2-6; a weak D assignment points to TRBD1 (7 bases agree). The CDR3 corresponds to CAWTGGSGANVLTF. The nucleotide sequence reads as follows: TGTGCCTGGACAGGGGGGTCTGGGGCCAACGTCCTGACTTTC. The variable domain in full, with residues beyond the CDR3 obtained from the reference TRBV30 and TRBJ2-6 genes, is SQTIHQWPATLVQPVGSPLSLECTVEGTSNPNLYWYRQAAGRGLQLLFYSVGIGQISSEVPQNLSASRPQDRQFILSSKKLLLSDSGFYLCAWTGGSGANVLTFGAGSRLTVL.